The rows below give T cell receptor beta chains drawn from one sample of a study of CD8 T cells in ankylosing spondylitis. Using its own MiXCR run on the 5' RACE reads, TCRdb lists one record per CDR3 protein. The sample comprises about 480,000 distinct CDR3 sequences, 15% to 20% of which are singletons, and over 0.9% rests with the top ten. The sequencing sample was made of blood, either unsorted or a sorted T cell fraction (not recorded which). All receptors come from a male donor with ankylosing spondylitis. Both conserved end residues are part of each CDR3. A D gene is named only where the DNA matches it firmly. Size tells how often a clone was seen (once, few, many) or the class of an expanded clone, and some rows leave it out.

TRBJ2-2 17 TRBD2 TRBV18 few CASSRGLAGANTGELFF TGTGCCAGCTCACGCGGCCTAGCGGGGGCGAACACCGGGGAGCTGTTTTTT
TRBJ1-1 13 TRBD1 TRBV20-1 NA CSARATGQIEAFF TGCAGTGCTAGAGCGACGGGACAGATTGAAGCTTTCTTT
TRBJ2-7 14 TRBD2 TRBV28 NA CASSKVWGGYEQYF TGTGCCAGCAGTAAGGTTTGGGGGGGCTACGAGCAGTACTTC
TRBJ1-3 15 NA TRBV6-1 NA CASKADRRSGNTIYF TGTGCCAGCAAGGCCGACAGGCGCTCTGGAAACACCATATATTTT
TRBJ2-1 15 TRBD2 TRBV6-2/TRBV6-3 many CASSYRLAGEGGQFF TGTGCCAGCAGTTACAGGCTAGCGGGAGAAGGTGGGCAGTTCTTC
TRBJ2-3 17 TRBD2 TRBV6-2/TRBV6-3 NA CASINTPSGRWTDTQYF TGTGCCAGCATTAATACTCCTAGCGGGAGATGGACAGATACGCAGTATTTT
TRBJ1-2 14 TRBD1 TRBV7-9 few CASSRQGLDYGYTF TGTGCCAGCAGCAGACAGGGCTTGGACTATGGCTACACCTTC
TRBJ2-7 14 NA TRBV18 NA CASSRIGQTYEQYF TGTGCCAGCTCACGTATCGGACAGACCTACGAGCAGTACTTC
TRBJ2-5 15 TRBD1 TRBV18 NA CASSQRDSVEETQYF TGTGCCAGCTCACAGAGGGACAGTGTGGAAGAGACCCAGTACTTC
TRBJ2-6 15 TRBD1 TRBV3-1 many CASSPVQGKANVLTF TGTGCCAGCAGCCCGGTACAGGGGAAGGCCAACGTCCTGACTTTC
TRBJ1-1 17 TRBD1 TRBV5-1 once CASSLGTGGGLYTEAFF TGCGCCAGCAGCCTCGGGACAGGGGGCGGGTTGTACACTGAAGCTTTCTTT
TRBJ2-2 13 NA TRBV2 few CASSESSSGELFF TGTGCCAGCAGTGAATCAAGCTCCGGGGAGCTGTTTTTT
TRBJ1-5 13 NA TRBV12-3/TRBV12-4 few CASSFAGMQPQHF TGTGCCAGCAGTTTCGCGGGAATGCAGCCCCAGCATTTT
TRBJ1-2 15 NA TRBV11-2 few CASSLVSSPLYGYTF TGTGCCAGCAGCTTAGTGTCGAGCCCACTCTATGGCTACACCTTC
TRBJ2-2 17 NA TRBV4-3 few CASSQDGAGQLTGELFF TGCGCCAGCAGCCAAGATGGGGCGGGACAATTAACCGGGGAGCTGTTTTTT
TRBJ1-5 17 NA TRBV7-2 NA CASSDRGGPNSNQPQHF TGTGCCAGCAGCGACCGTGGGGGTCCTAATAGCAATCAGCCCCAGCATTTT
TRBJ1-3 18 NA TRBV12-3/TRBV12-4 many CASSFLPGNRRSGNTIYF TGTGCCAGCAGTTTTTTGCCAGGGAACAGACGCTCTGGAAACACCATATATTTT
TRBJ2-5 14 NA TRBV18 NA CASSPDGFRETQNF TGTGCCAGCTCGCCCGACGGGTTCCGGGAGACCCAGAACTTC
TRBJ2-7 15 NA TRBV23-1 NA CASSQGGTRTYEQYF TGCGCCAGCAGTCAAGGAGGGACAAGGACCTACGAGCAGTACTTC
TRBJ2-1 14 TRBD1 TRBV7-9 NA CASSLGDRVDEQFF TGTGCCAGCAGCTTAGGGGACAGGGTTGATGAGCAGTTCTTC
TRBJ1-1 13 NA TRBV20-1 few CSARMELNTEAFF TGCAGTGCTAGGATGGAGCTGAACACTGAAGCTTTCTTT
TRBJ1-1 17 NA TRBV7-4 few CASSLLLNRTMNTEAFF TGTGCCAGCAGCCTCCTCCTAAATCGAACTATGAACACTGAAGCTTTCTTT
TRBJ2-1 19 TRBD1 TRBV7-7 few CASSPSPGTGTVTYNEQFF TGTGCCAGCAGCCCCAGTCCCGGGACAGGGACGGTTACCTACAATGAGCAGTTCTTC
TRBJ1-4 14 NA TRBV12-3/TRBV12-4 NA CASSQHGKNEKLFF TGTGCCAGCAGTCAACACGGAAAAAATGAAAAACTGTTTTTT
TRBJ2-3 14 NA TRBV6-1 NA CASRAGRSTDTQYF TGTGCCAGCAGAGCAGGGCGAAGCACAGATACGCAGTATTTT
TRBJ2-5 16 TRBD2 TRBV7-2 few CASSRSSGARVETQYF TGTGCCAGCAGCCGATCTAGCGGGGCTAGGGTGGAGACCCAGTACTTC
TRBJ2-1 14 NA TRBV9 few CASSVRVMSGEQFF TGTGCCAGCAGCGTGCGCGTCATGAGTGGTGAGCAGTTCTTC
TRBJ2-5 12 NA TRBV7-6 few CASSSRQETQYF TGTGCCAGCAGCTCCCGACAAGAGACCCAGTACTTC
TRBJ2-5 13 NA TRBV6-6 few CASRPDPPGTQYF TGTGCCAGCAGGCCGGACCCTCCTGGGACCCAGTACTTC
TRBJ2-1 14 NA TRBV12-3/TRBV12-4 NA CASSSRGLDNEQFF TGTGCCAGCAGTTCGAGGGGATTGGACAATGAGCAGTTCTTC